This record covers a single T cell receptor beta chain. These data originate in a study of T cells after somatic rescue of genetic block. Assay used: immunoSEQ multiplex PCR; TCRdb lists only in-frame clones, some missing. The table shows roughly 71,000 clones, with about nine tenths occurring only once. The clonotype comes from a man aged 25 to 40. Sequenced: peripheral blood mononuclear cells (PBMCs).

CDR3 sequence reads: CASTEGETQYF. The CDR3 DNA is TGTGCCTCCACGGAGGGGGAGACCCAGTACTTC. The chain joins TRBV6-5 to TRBJ2-5; D possibly corresponds to TRBD2 (6 bases). The CDR3 is 11 residues long. The germline V and J ends were trimmed by 11 bases and 5 bases, with 12 bases remaining between them. CDR1 and CDR2 (germline): MNHEY, SVGAGI.